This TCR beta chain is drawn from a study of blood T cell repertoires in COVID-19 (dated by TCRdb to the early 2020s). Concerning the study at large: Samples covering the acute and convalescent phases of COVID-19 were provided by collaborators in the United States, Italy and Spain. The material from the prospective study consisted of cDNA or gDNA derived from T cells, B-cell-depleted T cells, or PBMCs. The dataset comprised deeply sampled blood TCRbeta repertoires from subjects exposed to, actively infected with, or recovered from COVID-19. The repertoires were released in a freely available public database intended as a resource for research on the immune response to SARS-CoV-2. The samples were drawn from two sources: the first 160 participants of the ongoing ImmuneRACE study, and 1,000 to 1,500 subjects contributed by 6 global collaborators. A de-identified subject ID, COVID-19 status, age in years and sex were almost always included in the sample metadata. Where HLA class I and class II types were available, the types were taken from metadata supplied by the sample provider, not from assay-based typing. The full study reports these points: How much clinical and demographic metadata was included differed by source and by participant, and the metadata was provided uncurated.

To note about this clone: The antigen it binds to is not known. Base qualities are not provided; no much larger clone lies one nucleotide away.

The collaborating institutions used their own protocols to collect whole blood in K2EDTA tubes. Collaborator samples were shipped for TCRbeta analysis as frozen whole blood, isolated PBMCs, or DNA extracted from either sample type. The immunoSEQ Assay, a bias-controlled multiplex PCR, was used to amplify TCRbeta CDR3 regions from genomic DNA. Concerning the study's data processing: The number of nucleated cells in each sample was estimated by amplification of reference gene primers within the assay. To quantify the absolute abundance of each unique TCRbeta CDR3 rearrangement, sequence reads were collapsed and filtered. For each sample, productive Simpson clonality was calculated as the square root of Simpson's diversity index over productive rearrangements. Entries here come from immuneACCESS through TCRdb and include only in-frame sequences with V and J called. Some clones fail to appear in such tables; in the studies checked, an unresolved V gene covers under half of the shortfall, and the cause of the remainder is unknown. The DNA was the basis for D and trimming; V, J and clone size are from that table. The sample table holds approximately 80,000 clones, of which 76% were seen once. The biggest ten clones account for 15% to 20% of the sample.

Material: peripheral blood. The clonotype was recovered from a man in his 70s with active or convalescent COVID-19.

The bases read TGTGCCAGCAGCTTGCTAGCGGGGGGGAGCACAGATACGCAGTATTTT. It translates to CASSLLAGGSTDTQYF. This receptor chain uses TRBV11-2 and TRBJ2-3; 12 junctional bases match TRBD2. The CDR3 numbers 16 residues from cysteine through phenylalanine. The entry retains the CDR3 DNA only, 48 bases that are in frame from base 1. After removal of 3 bases from V and 0 bases from J, the junction retains 1 base not matched to a gene. CDR1 and CDR2, looked up from the germline V gene, are SGHAT and FQNNGV.